The 8 T cell receptor beta chains below all came from one sample that was sequenced in a study of CD4 T cells in relation to SARS-CoV-2 and coronaviruses. Some clones are missing from TCRdb's copy, which holds only in-frame ones; the method was immunoSEQ multiplex PCR. This table holds some 42,000 clones, around nine tenths found once. The material sequenced was memory CD4+ T cells from PBMCs. The receptors here all came from an adult with COVID-19.

V usage is TRBV7-9 and J usage is TRBJ2-7; perhaps D is TRBD1 or TRBD2 (5 bases each). V lost 0 bases, J lost 2 bases, and 11 bases lay in between. Germline CDR1 is SEHNR and CDR2 is FQNEAQ (reference sequence). This CDR3 spans 15 amino acids. CDR3 nucleotides: TGTGCCAGCAGCTTAGCCTGGGACCGTACCTACGAGCAGTACTTC. Translated: CASSLAWDRTYEQYF.

This chain links TRBV11-2 with TRBJ2-3; the D gene could be TRBD1 or TRBD2 (5 bases each). V shed 1 base and J shed 1 base, with 9 bases lying between them. Looked up from germline, CDR1 is SGHAT and CDR2 is FQNNGV. The CDR3 has 15 amino acids. CDR3 in amino acids: CASSLGGVGTDTQYF. For the CDR3, the DNA is TGTGCCAGCAGCTTAGGAGGGGTTGGCACAGATACGCAGTATTTT. Supplemented by reference TRBV11-2 and TRBJ2-3, the full variable domain reads EAGVAQSPRYKIIEKRQSVAFWCNPISGHATLYWYQQILGQGPKLLIQFQNNGVVDDSQLPKDRFSAERLKGVDSTLKIQPAKLEDSAVYLCASSLGGVGTDTQYFGPGTRLTVL.

The chain is built from TRBV28 and TRBJ2-3, with TRBD2 matching over 8 bases. The length of the CDR3 is 17 residues. The germline gives CDR1 MDHEN, CDR2 SYDVKM. The junction had 13 bases not matched to a gene; V was cut back by 3 bases and J by 5 bases. The CDR3 protein is CASSFIDPGGPLDTQYF. The CDR3 DNA reads as TGTGCCAGCAGTTTTATAGACCCGGGGGGGCCGTTAGATACGCAGTATTTT.

Details on this clone: Other DNA variants within this sample encode the same CDR3. This chain connects TRBV4-1 to TRBJ1-2; D is perhaps TRBD1 (5 bases). Trimming left V 0 bases short and J 9 bases short, with 20 bases between. Germline lookup yields CDR1 MGHRA and CDR2 YSYEKL. The CDR3 contains 16 residues. The CDR3 nucleotides are TGCGCCAGCAGCCAAGAAACAGGCTCTTCGGTATCGAGCTACACCTTC. It translates to CASSQETGSSVSSYTF.

This clone appeared a single time. V gene TRBV19 combines with J gene TRBJ2-5; no definite D call. V lost 0 bases to trimming and J lost 3 bases, with 14 bases between them. The CDR3 is 16 residues long. Germline assignment: CDR1 LNHDA and CDR2 SQIVND (reference sequence). CDR3 protein: CASSIDVRQPKETQYF. CDR3 nucleotides: TGTGCCAGTAGTATAGATGTCAGGCAGCCTAAAGAGACCCAGTACTTC. The full variable domain, rest sourced from reference TRBV19 and TRBJ2-5, is DGGITQSPKYLFRKEGQNVTLSCEQNLNHDAMYWYRQDPGQGLRLIYYSQIVNDFQKGDIAEGYSVSREKKESFPLTVTSAQKNPTAFYLCASSIDVRQPKETQYFGPGTRLLVL.

This chain's CDR3 is CASGRITGAGSYEQYF. CDR3 nucleotides: TGTGCTAGTGGTCGGATTACAGGGGCGGGCTCCTACGAGCAGTACTTC. The chain couples TRBV12-5 to TRBJ2-7; 7 bases map to TRBD1. The V and J ends lost 5 bases and 0 bases, in that order; junction bases with no gene match: 10. Germline assignment: CDR1 LGHNT and CDR2 FRNRAP. The CDR3 has 16 residues.

This clone was found once. This chain uses TRBV6-5 with TRBJ1-3, with D possibly TRBD1 on 5 matching bases. Germline values: CDR1 MNHEY, CDR2 SVGAGI. There are 14 residues in the CDR3. Trimming removed 6 bases from V and 4 bases from J, with 13 bases in between. For the CDR3, the DNA is TGTGCCAGCAGGGGAACGGGGCTAGGAAACACCATATATTTT. Its translation: CASRGTGLGNTIYF.

V is TRBV24-1 and J is TRBJ1-3, with a possible D match to TRBD1 (5 bases). There are 13 residues in the CDR3. The V gene lost 4 bases and the J gene lost 4 bases, with 7 bases spanning the gap. Germline V gives CDR1 KGHDR, CDR2 SFDVKD. CDR3 loop: CATSEQAGNTIYF. CDR3 bases: TGTGCCACCAGTGAACAGGCCGGAAACACCATATATTTT.